Sequencing of this T cell receptor beta chain was carried out in a study of blood T cell repertoires in COVID-19. The recovered donors of Cohort 3 showed two negative PCRs, clearance, or symptom resolution. In the original processing: Nucleated cell number was recorded as an estimate derived from reference gene primer amplification. Generated by immunoSEQ multiplex PCR, the TCRdb table keeps only in-frame clones and is missing some. D and trimming come from the DNA, and the V and J calls and clone size come from that table. The repertoire holds under 150,000 clones, with about three quarters as singletons. The CDR3 consists of 14 residues. CDR1 and CDR2 (germline): SGHNT, YENEEA. Trimming pared 1 base from V and 6 bases from J, leaving 10 bases between.

This TCR was recovered from a woman in her forties or fifties who had recovered from COVID-19. V usage is TRBV11-3 and J usage is TRBJ2-1; the D is unclear. The source material was PBMCs or T cells enriched from blood (not recorded which). The DNA for the CDR3 is TGTGCCAGCAGCTTAGGTATGCTCAGCAATGAGCAGTTCTTC. This translates into CASSLGMLSNEQFF. Supplemented by reference TRBV11-3 and TRBJ2-1, the full variable domain reads EAGVVQSPRYKIIEKKQPVAFWCNPISGHNTLYWYLQNLGQGPELLIRYENEEAVDDSQLPKDRFSAERLKGVDSTLKIQPAELGDSAVYLCASSLGMLSNEQFFGPGTRLTVL.